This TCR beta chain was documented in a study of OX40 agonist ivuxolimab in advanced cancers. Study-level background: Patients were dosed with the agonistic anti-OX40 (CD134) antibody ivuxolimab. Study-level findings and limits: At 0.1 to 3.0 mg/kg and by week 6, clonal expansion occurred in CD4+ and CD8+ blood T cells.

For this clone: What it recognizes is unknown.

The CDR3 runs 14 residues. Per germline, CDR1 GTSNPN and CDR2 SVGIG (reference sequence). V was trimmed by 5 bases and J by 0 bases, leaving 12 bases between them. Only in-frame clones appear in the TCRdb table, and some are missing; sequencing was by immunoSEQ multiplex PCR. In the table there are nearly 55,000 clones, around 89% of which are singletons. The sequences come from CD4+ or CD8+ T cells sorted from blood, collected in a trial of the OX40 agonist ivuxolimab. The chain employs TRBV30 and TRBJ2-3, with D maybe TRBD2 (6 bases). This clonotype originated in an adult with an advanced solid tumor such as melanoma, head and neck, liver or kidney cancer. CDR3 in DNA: TGTGCCTGGGGAGCGGGTACTAGCACAGATACGCAGTATTTT. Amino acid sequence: CAWGAGTSTDTQYF.